Listed here are 29 T cell receptor beta chains from one sample, sequenced in a study of blood T cell repertoires in COVID-19. This table comes from immunoSEQ multiplex PCR, and its TCRdb copy is limited to in-frame clones, with some not included. Altogether 250,000 to 300,000 clones are present, around 85% being singletons, with the ten largest covering approximately 12%. The specimen was peripheral blood. These TCRs come from a woman in her 30s with COVID-19, enrolled during active disease.

The rearrangement joins TRBV3-1 (or the pseudogene TRBV3-2) to TRBJ1-5; perhaps TRBD1 as D (6 bases). V was cut by 5 bases and J by 4 bases, with 9 bases left in between. The CDR3 extends over 13 amino acids. Germline CDR1 reads LGHDT; CDR2 reads YNNKEL (reference sequence). The CDR3 region is CASSGTLNQPQHF. CDR3 bases: TGTGCCAGCAGCGGGACACTTAATCAGCCCCAGCATTTT.

This clone was observed a single time. The gene calls are TRBV3-1 (or the pseudogene TRBV3-2) and TRBJ2-1; a weak D match, TRBD2 (5 bases). The CDR3 extends over 11 amino acids. V was cut by 6 bases and J by 8 bases, with 8 bases left in between. Germline CDR1 LGHDT, CDR2 YNNKEL (reference sequence). Written as DNA, the CDR3 is TGTGCCAGCAGACGCGGGTATGAGCAGTTCTTC. Translated: CASRRGYEQFF.

The rearrangement uses TRBV7-6 and TRBJ2-1; TRBD1 aligns across 11 bases. Germline loops: CDR1 SGHVS, CDR2 FNYEAQ. V lost 6 bases and J lost 4; bases outside the gene matches: 8. CDR3 length: 16 residues. The CDR3 region is CASRATGTGGYNEQFF. The CDR3 bases are TGTGCCAGCAGGGCGACCGGGACAGGGGGTTACAATGAGCAGTTCTTC. The entire variable domain, with the rest obtained from reference TRBV7-6 and TRBJ2-1, is as follows: GAGVSQSPRYKVTKRGQDVALRCDPISGHVSLYWYRQALGQGPEFLTYFNYEAQQDKSGLPNDRFSAERPEGSISTLTIQRTEQRDSAMYRCASRATGTGGYNEQFFGPGTRLTVL.

This clone has a handful of counts. The V gene is TRBV5-1, the J gene TRBJ2-1, with 10 positions matching TRBD1. Germline loops: CDR1 SGHRS, CDR2 YFSETQ. The CDR3 consists of 16 residues. V lost 2 bases to trimming and J lost 2 bases; unmatched junction nucleotides: 4. The DNA for the CDR3 is TGCGCCAGCAGCTTTCTTGGGACAGGGGCCTACAATGAGCAGTTCTTC. Amino acids: CASSFLGTGAYNEQFF.

CDR3 DNA sequence: TGTGCCAGTAGTGCAAGCCACAGGGTCGGAGCTTTCTTT. This encodes CASSASHRVGAFF. This sequence joins TRBV19 and TRBJ1-1; tentatively, D is TRBD1 (6 bases). This CDR3 is built from 13 residues. Germline lookup yields CDR1 LNHDA and CDR2 SQIVND (reference sequence). The V end lost 5 bases, the J end lost 10 bases, and 17 bases lay between the germline ends. The full variable domain, rest sourced from reference TRBV19 and TRBJ1-1, is DGGITQSPKYLFRKEGQNVTLSCEQNLNHDAMYWYRQDPGQGLRLIYYSQIVNDFQKGDIAEGYSVSREKKESFPLTVTSAQKNPTAFYLCASSASHRVGAFFGQGTRLTVV.

The chain links TRBV27 to TRBJ1-2, with 9 bases matching TRBD1. The CDR3 has 14 amino acids. The germline gives CDR1 MNHEY, CDR2 SMNVEV (reference sequence). The ends lost 8 bases at V and 6 bases at J; junction bases unmatched: 10. CDR3 nucleotide sequence: TGTGCCAGCGGGAACAGGGGGCTTTTTCATGGCTACACCTTC. Protein: CASGNRGLFHGYTF.

The CDR3, as DNA: TGCGCCAGCGGTCGGGTAGGGACTTACGGGGAGCTGTTTTTT. Protein sequence: CASGRVGTYGELFF. V usage is TRBV5-1 and J usage is TRBJ2-2; TRBD2 is a possible D gene (6 bases). Germline-derived CDR1 and CDR2 are SGHRS and YFSETQ. The V and J ends lost 7 bases and 7 bases respectively, with 17 bases between them. The CDR3 spans 14 residues.

The V call is TRBV3-1 (or the pseudogene TRBV3-2), the J call TRBJ1-1; 7 bases fit TRBD1. After removal of 7 bases from V and 2 bases from J, the junction contained 7 bases not matched to a gene. CDR3 length equals 14 residues. Germline loops: CDR1 LGHDT, CDR2 YNNKEL (reference sequence). CDR3 region: CASTWGQTNTEAFF. The DNA of the CDR3 is TGTGCCAGCACCTGGGGACAGACCAACACTGAAGCTTTCTTT.

V usage is TRBV7-9 and J usage is TRBJ2-7; 10 bases match TRBD1. V shed 11 bases, J shed 4 bases, and the junction held 11 bases outside the gene matches. This CDR3 is 14 amino acids long. Germline assignment: CDR1 SEHNR and CDR2 FQNEAQ (reference sequence). The CDR3 here is CAHPGQGLGYEQYF. The CDR3 coding sequence is TGTGCCCACCCGGGACAGGGGCTTGGGTACGAGCAGTACTTC.

The chain uses TRBV15 and TRBJ2-3; D is perhaps TRBD1 (5 bases). Germline assignment: CDR1 LNHNV and CDR2 YYDKDF (reference sequence). The CDR3 is made up of 16 amino acids. V was trimmed by 0 bases and J by 1 base, leaving 11 bases between them. Written as DNA, the CDR3 is TGTGCCACCAGCAGAGATCCCGGACACCGCACAGATACGCAGTATTTT. It translates to CATSRDPGHRTDTQYF.

This chain joins TRBV7-9 and TRBJ1-6, with a weak D call TRBD1 (6 bases). Germline V gene sequence: CDR1 SEHNR, CDR2 FQNEAQ (reference sequence). This CDR3 comprises 16 residues. The V end lost 5 bases, the J end lost 6 bases, and 17 bases lay between the germline ends. The CDR3, as DNA: TGTGCCAGCAGCCAAGGACGGGGGGGCTTTAATTCACCCCTCCACTTT. Translating gives CASSQGRGGFNSPLHF.

The rearrangement links TRBV10-1 to TRBJ1-1; D perhaps matches TRBD1 (5 bases). Trimming removed 6 bases at V and 3 bases at J, with 11 bases between. Per germline, CDR1 WNHNN and CDR2 SYGVQD (reference sequence). The CDR3 has 13 amino acids. CDR3 in amino acids: CASSALGHTEAFF. Here the CDR3 DNA reads TGCGCCAGCAGCGCTTTGGGGCACACTGAAGCTTTCTTT.

The V call is TRBV5-1, the J call TRBJ1-3, with unresolved D. V lost 5 bases and J lost 0, with 12 bases in between. From germline, CDR1 is SGHRS and CDR2 YFSETQ. There are 15 residues in the CDR3. CDR3 sequence: CASSRTAFSGNTIYF. CDR3 nucleotide sequence: TGCGCCAGCAGTAGGACTGCCTTCTCTGGAAACACCATATATTTT.

This clone was seen more than once but under ten times. The chain has TRBV30 and TRBJ2-2; D is possibly TRBD1 (6 bases). Deletions cut 3 bases from V and 3 bases from J, with 11 bases between. This CDR3 contains 14 residues. CDR1 and CDR2 from the germline V gene are GTSNPN and SVGIG (reference sequence). Here the CDR3 reads CAWRDSPDTGELFF. The CDR3 DNA follows: TGTGCCTGGAGGGACAGTCCAGACACCGGGGAGCTGTTTTTT.

This chain links TRBV7-6 with TRBJ1-4, with TRBD1 identical over 8 bases. J lost 8 bases, V lost 5 bases, and 4 bases had no gene match. Per the germline V gene, CDR1 is SGHVS and CDR2 is FNYEAQ. The CDR3 contains 13 residues. CDR3 in amino acids: CASSLGQEEKLFF. For the CDR3, the DNA is TGTGCCAGCAGCCTGGGACAGGAGGAAAAACTGTTTTTT.

The gene calls are TRBV30 and TRBJ2-2; TRBD2 matches at 11 bases. The trim removed 3 bases at V and 6 bases at J, leaving 6 bases unmatched. The CDR3 runs to 15 residues. CDR1 and CDR2 (germline): GTSNPN, SVGIG (reference sequence). CDR3 nucleotides: TGTGCCTGGAGCCTTAGCGGGGGGGCATCCGGGGAGCTGTTTTTT. It encodes CAWSLSGGASGELFF.

This chain joins TRBV7-2 and TRBJ2-3; D possibly corresponds to TRBD1 (5 bases). This CDR3 spans 15 amino acids. Germline loops: CDR1 SGHTA, CDR2 FQGNSA. The germline V and J ends were trimmed by 5 bases and 2 bases, with 14 bases remaining between them. The CDR3 region has the DNA TGTGCCAGCAGCGGTTTCGACAGCCCCACAGATACGCAGTATTTT. Its translation is CASSGFDSPTDTQYF.

The chain recombines TRBV19 with TRBJ1-6; TRBD1 agrees at 9 bases. V shed 7 bases, J shed 10 bases, and the junction held 8 bases outside the gene matches. The germline CDR1 and CDR2 sequences are LNHDA and SQIVND (reference sequence). The CDR3 runs 14 residues. The CDR3 DNA is TGTGCCAGTACCTGGACAGGGGCGAACTCACCCCTCCACTTT. Its translation: CASTWTGANSPLHF.

The table lists this clone with a count of one. The J gene is TRBJ2-1, the V gene TRBV4-2, with 9 positions matching TRBD2. The length of the CDR3 is 16 residues. After removal of 0 bases from V and 6 bases from J, the junction contained 6 bases not matched to a gene. Germline loops: CDR1 LGHNA, CDR2 YNFKEQ. The CDR3 loop is CASSQDNAGGPNEQFF. DNA for the CDR3: TGTGCCAGCAGCCAAGATAACGCGGGGGGGCCCAATGAGCAGTTCTTC.

V usage is TRBV6-5 and J usage is TRBJ2-7, with a possible D match to TRBD1 (5 bases). The ends were cut back, 9 bases at V and 3 bases at J, with 18 bases in the middle. This CDR3 is built from 14 residues. Germline assignment: CDR1 MNHEY and CDR2 SVGAGI. CDR3 loop: CASTQGVAYYEQYF. The CDR3 nucleotides read TGTGCCAGTACCCAAGGGGTAGCTTACTACGAGCAGTACTTC.

The V call is TRBV5-6, the J call TRBJ1-2, with D possibly TRBD1 on 5 matching bases. Trimming took 6 bases from V and 6 from J, leaving 15 bases between them. Germline CDR1 is SGHDT and CDR2 is YYEEEE. CDR3 length: 13 residues. The CDR3 sequence: CASTQLGHDGYTF. The CDR3 nucleotides are TGTGCCAGCACCCAATTGGGGCACGATGGCTACACCTTC. The full variable domain, completed using reference TRBV5-6 and TRBJ1-2, is DAGVTQSPTHLIKTRGQQVTLRCSPKSGHDTVSWYQQALGQGPQFIFQYYEEEERQRGNFPDRFSGHQFPNYSSELNVNALLLGDSALYLCASTQLGHDGYTFGSGTRLTVV.

This clone appeared a few times. The chain recombines TRBV27 with TRBJ1-2, with 7 bases that match TRBD1. V lost 6 bases to trimming and J lost 4 bases; unmatched junction nucleotides: 5. Germline-derived CDR1 and CDR2 are MNHEY and SMNVEV (reference sequence). The CDR3 runs to 13 residues. The CDR3, as DNA: TGTGCCAGCAGCTTCACAGGGGCCTATGGCTACACCTTC. Its protein product is CASSFTGAYGYTF.

V is TRBV3-1 (or the pseudogene TRBV3-2) and J is TRBJ2-2; 9 bases line up with TRBD1. The CDR3 sequence is 16 residues long. Germline V CDR1 and CDR2: LGHDT, YNNKEL (reference sequence). Unmatched junction bases numbered 8, after V lost 3 bases and J lost 6 bases. The CDR3, as DNA: TGTGCCAGCAGCCATTACCGGGACAGGGCTCCCGGGGAGCTGTTTTTT. Encoded protein: CASSHYRDRAPGELFF.

The rearrangement links TRBV27 to TRBJ1-2; the match to TRBD1 covers 7 bases. The germline CDR1 and CDR2 sequences are MNHEY and SMNVEV (reference sequence). The CDR3 length is 16 residues. V lost 3 bases to trimming and J lost 12 bases; unmatched junction nucleotides: 19. The chain's CDR3 is CASSFTQRTGFRDHTF. The CDR3 bases are TGTGCCAGCAGTTTCACTCAAAGGACAGGTTTTCGTGACCACACCTTC.

The gene calls are TRBV19 and TRBJ1-3; D is undetermined. The CDR3 covers 14 residues. The V gene lost 6 bases and the J gene lost 0 bases, with 9 bases spanning the gap. Per the germline V gene, CDR1 is LNHDA and CDR2 is SQIVND (reference sequence). The CDR3 region is CASRSMSSGNTIYF. The CDR3 region has the DNA TGTGCCAGTAGGAGCATGAGCTCTGGAAACACCATATATTTT.

CDR3 loop: CASSEALGDLGLAGYEQYF. CDR3 bases: TGTGCCAGCAGTGAAGCGCTGGGAGATCTGGGCCTAGCGGGCTACGAGCAGTACTTC. The rearrangement joins TRBV6-1 to TRBJ2-7; 8 nucleotides align to TRBD2. Germline V CDR1 and CDR2: MNHNS, SASEGT. The CDR3 is made up of 19 amino acids. The J segment lost 3 bases and the V segment lost 0 bases, leaving 16 bases of the junction unmatched.

The chain is built from TRBV5-1 and TRBJ1-6, with 8 bases aligning to TRBD1. CDR3 size: 17 residues. The V segment lost 0 bases and the J segment 0 bases; nucleotides outside the gene matches: 2. From germline, CDR1 is SGHRS and CDR2 YFSETQ. CDR3 sequence (DNA): TGCGCCAGCAGCTTGGGGACAGGGAACTCCTATAATTCACCCCTCCACTTT. Its protein is CASSLGTGNSYNSPLHF.

The genes are TRBV5-6 and TRBJ2-7; D is undetermined. CDR1 is SGHDT, CDR2 YYEEEE, per germline. Trimming cost V 4 bases and J 5 bases, with 22 bases left between them. The CDR3 spans 16 residues. CDR3 sequence: CASSLLTVASQDEQYF. The DNA for the CDR3 is TGTGCCAGCAGCCTACTTACTGTCGCCTCCCAGGACGAGCAGTACTTC.

There are a few counts of this clone. The chain employs TRBV27 and TRBJ1-2; no clear D. The CDR3 sequence is 13 residues long. The germline CDR1 and CDR2 sequences are MNHEY and SMNVEV (reference sequence). V lost 2 bases and J lost 5, with 9 bases in between. The CDR3 loop reads CASSLERGYGYTF. The DNA of the CDR3 is TGTGCCAGCAGTTTAGAGCGCGGTTATGGCTACACCTTC.